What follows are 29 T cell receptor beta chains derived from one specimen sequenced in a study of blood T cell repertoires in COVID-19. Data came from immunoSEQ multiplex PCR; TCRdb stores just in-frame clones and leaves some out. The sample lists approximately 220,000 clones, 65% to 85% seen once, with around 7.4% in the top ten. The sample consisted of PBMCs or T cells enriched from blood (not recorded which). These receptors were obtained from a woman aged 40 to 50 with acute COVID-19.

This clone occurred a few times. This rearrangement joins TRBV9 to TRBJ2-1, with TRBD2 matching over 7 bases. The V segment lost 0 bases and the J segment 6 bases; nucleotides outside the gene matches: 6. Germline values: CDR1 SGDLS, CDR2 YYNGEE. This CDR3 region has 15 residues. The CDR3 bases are TGTGCCAGCAGCGTAGGGCCAGCGGGAAGCAATGAGCAGTTCTTC. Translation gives CASSVGPAGSNEQFF.

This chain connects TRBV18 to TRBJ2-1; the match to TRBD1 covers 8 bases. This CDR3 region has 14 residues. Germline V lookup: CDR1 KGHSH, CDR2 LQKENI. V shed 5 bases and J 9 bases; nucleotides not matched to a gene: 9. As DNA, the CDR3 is TGTGCCAGCTCAAGCCGGACAGGGACAGGTGAGCAGTTCTTC. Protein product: CASSSRTGTGEQFF.

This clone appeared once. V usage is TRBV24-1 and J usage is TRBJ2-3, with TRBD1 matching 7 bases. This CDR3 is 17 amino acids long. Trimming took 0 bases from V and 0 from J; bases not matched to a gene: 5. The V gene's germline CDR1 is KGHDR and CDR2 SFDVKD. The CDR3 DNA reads TGTGCCACCAGTGATTTGGTGGGACAGCCCAGCACAGATACGCAGTATTTT. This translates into CATSDLVGQPSTDTQYF.

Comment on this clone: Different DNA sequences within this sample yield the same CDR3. The CDR3 DNA reads as TGTGCCAGCAGTTTAAGACAGGGGATCAATCAGCCCCAGCATTTT. This gives the protein CASSLRQGINQPQHF. The J gene is TRBJ1-5, the V gene TRBV28, with 8 bases lining up with TRBD1. V shed 2 bases, J shed 3 bases, and the junction held 3 bases outside the gene matches. Germline values: CDR1 MDHEN, CDR2 SYDVKM. This CDR3 is 15 amino acids long.

In DNA, the CDR3 is TGTGCCAGCAGCCAAGATAGGGTCCTAGCTGGCTACAATGAGCAGTTCTTC. This sequence encodes CASSQDRVLAGYNEQFF. V is TRBV3-1 (or the pseudogene TRBV3-2) and J is TRBJ2-1; TRBD2 is a possible D gene (5 bases). Trimming stripped 0 bases from V and 3 bases from J, with 15 bases between. This CDR3 spans 17 amino acids. Germline lookup yields CDR1 LGHDT and CDR2 YNNKEL (reference sequence).

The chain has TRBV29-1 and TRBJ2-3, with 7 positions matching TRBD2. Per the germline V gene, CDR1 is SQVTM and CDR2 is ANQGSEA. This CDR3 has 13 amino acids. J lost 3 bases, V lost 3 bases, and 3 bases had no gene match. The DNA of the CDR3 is TGCAGCGTTGATGTGGGGGGGACAGATACGCAGTATTTT. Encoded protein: CSVDVGGTDTQYF.

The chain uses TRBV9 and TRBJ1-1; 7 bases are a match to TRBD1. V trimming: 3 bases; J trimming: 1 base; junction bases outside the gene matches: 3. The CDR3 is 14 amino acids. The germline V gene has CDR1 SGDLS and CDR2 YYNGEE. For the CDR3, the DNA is TGTGCCAGCAGCGGACAGGGTGCGAACACTGAAGCTTTCTTT. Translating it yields CASSGQGANTEAFF.

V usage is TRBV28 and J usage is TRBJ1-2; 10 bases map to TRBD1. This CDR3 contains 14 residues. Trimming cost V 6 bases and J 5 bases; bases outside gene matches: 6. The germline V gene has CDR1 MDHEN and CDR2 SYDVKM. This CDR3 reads CASSRTGGYYGYTF. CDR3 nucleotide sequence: TGTGCCAGCAGCCGGACAGGGGGTTATTATGGCTACACCTTC.

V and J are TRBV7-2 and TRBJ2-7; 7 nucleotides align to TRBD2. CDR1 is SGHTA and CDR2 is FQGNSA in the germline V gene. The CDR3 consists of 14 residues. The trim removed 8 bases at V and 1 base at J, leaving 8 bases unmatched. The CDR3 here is CASGSSGPSYEQYF. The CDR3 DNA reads TGTGCCAGCGGCTCTAGCGGTCCATCCTACGAGCAGTACTTC.

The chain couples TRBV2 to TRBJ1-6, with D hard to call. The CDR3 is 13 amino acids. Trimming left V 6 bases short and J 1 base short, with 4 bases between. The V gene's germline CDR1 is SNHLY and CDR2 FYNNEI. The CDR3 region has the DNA TGTGCCAGCAGGGAGTCCTATAATTCACCCCTCCACTTT. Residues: CASRESYNSPLHF.

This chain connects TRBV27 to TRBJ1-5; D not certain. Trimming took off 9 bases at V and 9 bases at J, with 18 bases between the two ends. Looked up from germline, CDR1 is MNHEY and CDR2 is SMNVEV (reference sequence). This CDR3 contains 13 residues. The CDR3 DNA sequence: TGTGCCAGTGCGGGCCCCCCAAACGGGCCCCAGCATTTT. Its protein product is CASAGPPNGPQHF.

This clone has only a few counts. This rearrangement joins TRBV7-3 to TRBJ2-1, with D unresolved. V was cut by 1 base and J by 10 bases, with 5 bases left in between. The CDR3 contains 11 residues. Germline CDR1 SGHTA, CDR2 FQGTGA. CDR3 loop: CASSLNGEQFF. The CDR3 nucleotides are TGTGCCAGCAGCTTAAACGGGGAGCAGTTCTTC.

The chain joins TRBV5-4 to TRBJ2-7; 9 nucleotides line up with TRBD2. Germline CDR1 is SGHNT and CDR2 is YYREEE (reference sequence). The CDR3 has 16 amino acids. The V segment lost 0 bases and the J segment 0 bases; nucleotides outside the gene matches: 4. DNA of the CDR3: TGTGCCAGCAGCTTGGGGCTAGCGGGATCCTCCTACGAGCAGTACTTC. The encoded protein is CASSLGLAGSSYEQYF.

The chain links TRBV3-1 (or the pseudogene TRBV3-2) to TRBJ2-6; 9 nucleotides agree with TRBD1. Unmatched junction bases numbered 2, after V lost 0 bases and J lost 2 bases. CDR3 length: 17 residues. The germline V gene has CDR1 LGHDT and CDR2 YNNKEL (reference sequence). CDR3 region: CASSQETGGTGANVLTF. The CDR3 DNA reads TGTGCCAGCAGCCAAGAGACAGGGGGAACTGGGGCCAACGTCCTGACTTTC.

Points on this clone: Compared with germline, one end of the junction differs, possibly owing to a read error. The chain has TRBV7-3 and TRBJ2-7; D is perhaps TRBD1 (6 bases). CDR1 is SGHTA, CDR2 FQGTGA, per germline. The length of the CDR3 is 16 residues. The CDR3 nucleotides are TGTGCCAGCAGCTCTTACCTGACGGAGACCAGGGGTGAGCCGTACTTC. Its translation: CASSSYLTETRGEPYF.

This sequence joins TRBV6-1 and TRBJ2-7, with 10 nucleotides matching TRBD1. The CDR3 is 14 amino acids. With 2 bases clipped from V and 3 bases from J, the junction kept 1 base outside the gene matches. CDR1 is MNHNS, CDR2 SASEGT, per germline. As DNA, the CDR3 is TGTGCCAGCAGTGAACGGGACAGGGGCTACGAGCAGTACTTC. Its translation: CASSERDRGYEQYF.

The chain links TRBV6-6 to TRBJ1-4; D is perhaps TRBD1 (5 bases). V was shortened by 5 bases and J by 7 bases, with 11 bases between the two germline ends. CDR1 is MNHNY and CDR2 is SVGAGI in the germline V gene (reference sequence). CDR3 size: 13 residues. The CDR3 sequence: CASSGYQGEKLFF. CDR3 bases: TGTGCCAGCAGTGGGTACCAGGGTGAAAAACTGTTTTTT.

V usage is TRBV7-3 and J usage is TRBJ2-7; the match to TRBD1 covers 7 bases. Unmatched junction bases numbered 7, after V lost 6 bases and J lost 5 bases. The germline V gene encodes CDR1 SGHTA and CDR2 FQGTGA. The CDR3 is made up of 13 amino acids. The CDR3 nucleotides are TGTGCCAGCAGGGCTACAGGGGTACACGAGCAGTACTTC. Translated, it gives CASRATGVHEQYF.

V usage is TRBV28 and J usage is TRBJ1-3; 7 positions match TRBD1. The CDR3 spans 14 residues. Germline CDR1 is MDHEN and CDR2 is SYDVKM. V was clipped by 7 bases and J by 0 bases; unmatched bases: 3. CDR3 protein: CASIQGTSGNTIYF. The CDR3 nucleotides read TGTGCCAGCATACAGGGGACCTCTGGAAACACCATATATTTT.

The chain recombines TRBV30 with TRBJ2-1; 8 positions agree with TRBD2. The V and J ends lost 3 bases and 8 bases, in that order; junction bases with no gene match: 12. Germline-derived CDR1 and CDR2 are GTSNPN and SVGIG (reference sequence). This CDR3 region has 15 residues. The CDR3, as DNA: TGTGCCTGGAGCACTGGACTAGCTCCCCCCCATGAGCAGTTCTTC. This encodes CAWSTGLAPPHEQFF.

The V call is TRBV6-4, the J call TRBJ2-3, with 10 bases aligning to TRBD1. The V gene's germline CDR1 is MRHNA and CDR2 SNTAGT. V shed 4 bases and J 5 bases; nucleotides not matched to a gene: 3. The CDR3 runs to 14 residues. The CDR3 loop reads CASSGTGGGDTQYF. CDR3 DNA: TGTGCCAGCAGTGGGACAGGGGGAGGAGATACGCAGTATTTT.

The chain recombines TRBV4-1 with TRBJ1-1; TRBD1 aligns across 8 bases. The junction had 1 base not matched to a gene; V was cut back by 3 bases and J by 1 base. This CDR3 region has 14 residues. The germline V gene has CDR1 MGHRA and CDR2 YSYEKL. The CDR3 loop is CASSHGTGNTEAFF. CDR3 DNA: TGCGCCAGCAGCCACGGGACAGGGAACACTGAAGCTTTCTTT.

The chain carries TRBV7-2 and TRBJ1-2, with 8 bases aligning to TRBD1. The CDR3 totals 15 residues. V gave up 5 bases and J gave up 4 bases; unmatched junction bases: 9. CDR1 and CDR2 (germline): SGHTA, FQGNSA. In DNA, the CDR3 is TGTGCCAGCAGCGTGGGGTCAGGGGGCAGCTATGGCTACACCTTC. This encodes CASSVGSGGSYGYTF.

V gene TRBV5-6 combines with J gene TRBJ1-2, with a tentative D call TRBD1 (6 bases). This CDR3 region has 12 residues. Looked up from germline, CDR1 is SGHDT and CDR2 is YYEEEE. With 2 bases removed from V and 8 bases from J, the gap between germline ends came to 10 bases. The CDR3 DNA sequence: TGTGCCAGCAGCTTACAGGGTAAAGGCTACACCTTC. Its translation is CASSLQGKGYTF.

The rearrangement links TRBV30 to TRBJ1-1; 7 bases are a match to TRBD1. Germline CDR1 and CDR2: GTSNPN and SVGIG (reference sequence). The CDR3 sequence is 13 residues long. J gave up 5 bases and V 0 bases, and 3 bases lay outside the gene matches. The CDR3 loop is CAWSVTGLTEAFF. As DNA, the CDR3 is TGTGCCTGGAGTGTGACAGGGCTTACTGAAGCTTTCTTT.

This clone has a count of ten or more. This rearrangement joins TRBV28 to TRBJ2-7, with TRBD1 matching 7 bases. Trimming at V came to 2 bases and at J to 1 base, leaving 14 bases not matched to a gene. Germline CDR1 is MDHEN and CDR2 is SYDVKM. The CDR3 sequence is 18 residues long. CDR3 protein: CASSLDTVGTVQSYEQYF. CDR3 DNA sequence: TGTGCCAGCAGTTTAGATACCGTGGGGACAGTGCAATCCTACGAGCAGTACTTC.

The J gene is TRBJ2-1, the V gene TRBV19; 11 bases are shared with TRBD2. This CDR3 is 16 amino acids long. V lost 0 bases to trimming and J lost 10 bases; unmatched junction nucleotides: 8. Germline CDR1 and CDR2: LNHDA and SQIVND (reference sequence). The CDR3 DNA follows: TGTGCCAGTAGTATAGAGTCACTAGCGGGAGTAGGAGAGCAGTTCTTC. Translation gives CASSIESLAGVGEQFF.

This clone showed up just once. CDR3 bases: TGTGCCAGCACCAGCTTGGGACTTCCTCGTCGTAAAGAGACCCAGTACTTC. It translates to CASTSLGLPRRKETQYF. The V call is TRBV7-9, the J call TRBJ2-5; maybe TRBD2 (6 bases). V was clipped by 7 bases and J by 3 bases, with 24 bases between them. Germline values: CDR1 SEHNR, CDR2 FQNEAQ (reference sequence). This CDR3 region has 17 residues.

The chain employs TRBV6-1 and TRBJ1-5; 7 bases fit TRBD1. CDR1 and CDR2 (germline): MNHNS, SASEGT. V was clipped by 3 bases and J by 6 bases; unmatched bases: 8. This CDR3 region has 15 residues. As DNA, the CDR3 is TGTGCCAGCAGTGAGTGGCAGGGGGTAGGTCAGCCCCAGCATTTT. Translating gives CASSEWQGVGQPQHF.